The 4 T cell receptor beta chains in this list originate from one sample, sequenced in a study of shared clonotypes between healthy human individuals. Repertoires were generated with immunoSEQ multiplex PCR, while TCRdb's copy carries only in-frame clones and drops some. The sample has some 470,000 clones; about 82% are singletons. Material: PBMCs. These receptors originate from a woman aged 40 to 49 in good health. Some clones in this sample may be carry-over from other donors' samples.

The chain has TRBV4-2 and TRBJ2-5, with 12 nucleotides matching TRBD2. The length of the CDR3 is 16 residues. The germline V gene has CDR1 LGHNA and CDR2 YNFKEQ. The J segment lost 5 bases and the V segment lost 4 bases, leaving 8 bases of the junction unmatched. The CDR3: CASSPSAGTSGETQYF. The CDR3 DNA is TGTGCCAGCAGCCCATCAGCCGGGACTAGCGGGGAGACCCAGTACTTC.

This chain links TRBV5-1 with TRBJ2-7; a possible D gene is TRBD2 (6 bases). Deletions cut 3 bases from V and 4 bases from J, with 14 bases between. Germline V gene lookup returns CDR1 SGHRS and CDR2 YFSETQ. CDR3 size: 14 residues. The CDR3 protein is CASSSGTSPYEQYF. Written as DNA, the CDR3 is TGCGCCAGCAGCTCCGGGACTTCCCCATACGAGCAGTACTTC.

This clone has only a few counts. One junction end does not reproduce the germline sequence, and a read error may be involved. The rearrangement uses TRBV7-2 and TRBJ2-2, with D possibly matching TRBD2 (5 bases). Germline V lookup: CDR1 SGHTA, CDR2 FQGNSA. The CDR3 totals 14 residues. This CDR3 is CASILAPNAGELFF. As DNA, the CDR3 is TGTGCCAGCATCCTAGCACCGAACGCCGGGGAGCTGTTTTTT.

This clone was seen a few times. This rearrangement joins TRBV5-6 to TRBJ1-5, with 7 bases lining up with TRBD1. The CDR3 loop spans 14 amino acids. CDR1 and CDR2 from the germline V gene are SGHDT and YYEEEE. Germline trimming cut 3 bases from V and 2 bases from J; bases unmatched to any gene: 2. This chain's CDR3 is CASSSRGRNQPQHF. The CDR3 region has the DNA TGTGCCAGCAGCTCAAGGGGGCGCAATCAGCCCCAGCATTTT.